Below, 26 T cell receptor beta chains from the same sample are listed, as sequenced in a study of CD8+CD57+ T cells in acquired aplastic anemia. TCR beta VDJ and CDR3 profiles were obtained from a genomic DNA template. MiXCR, applied by TCRdb to the reads, yields one record per CDR3 protein. The sample holds 200,000 to 250,000 distinct CDR3 sequences, roughly 45% seen once. By flow cytometry, patients selected for sequencing had shown an expansion of CD8+CD57+ cells. The sequenced sample was sorted CD4+, CD8+, or CD8+CD57+ T cells (not recorded which) from PBMCs. The receptors were sampled from a human donor with aplastic anemia.

This clonotype was detected once. A much larger clone lies one base from this, so it may be a read error. As the CDR3 is not closed by the conserved phenylalanine or tryptophan, this likely results from a read error. The chain combines TRBV2 with TRBJ1-1, with a tentative D call TRBD1 (5 bases). This CDR3 comprises 13 residues. Germline V gene sequence: CDR1 SNHLY, CDR2 FYNNEI. V lost 6 bases to trimming and J lost 7 bases, with 15 bases between them. CDR3 bases: TGTGCCAGCAGCTTTCTCTCGACAGTTGAAGCTTTCCTT. Amino acids: CASSFLSTVEAFL.

This clonotype was seen many times. The CDR3 nucleotides read TGCAGTGCTATTAAGGGGATCAGCGGGGGGAGCCACGAGCAGTACTTC. Encoded protein: CSAIKGISGGSHEQYF. This rearrangement joins TRBV20-1 to TRBJ2-7; 9 bases align to TRBD2. The CDR3 runs 16 residues. Trimming removed 4 bases from V and 5 bases from J; junction bases left unmatched: 15. Germline V gives CDR1 DFQATT, CDR2 SNEGSKA (reference sequence).

The rearrangement uses TRBV10-3 and TRBJ2-5; 16 bases agree with TRBD2. Trimming took 11 bases from V and 0 from J; bases not matched to a gene: 6. The germline V gene encodes CDR1 ENHRY and CDR2 SYGVKD. The CDR3 sequence is 16 residues long. This CDR3 reads CASGTSGREYQETQYF. The CDR3 region has the DNA TGTGCCTCAGGGACTAGCGGGAGGGAGTACCAAGAGACCCAGTACTTC.

This clonotype was observed at least ten times. V is TRBV20-1 and J is TRBJ2-1; 9 bases align to TRBD1. V was clipped by 5 bases and J by 1 base; unmatched bases: 3. CDR1 is DFQATT and CDR2 is SNEGSKA in the germline V gene (reference sequence). This CDR3 comprises 14 residues. The CDR3 spells CSASQGASYNEQFF. Written as DNA, the CDR3 is TGCAGTGCTTCACAGGGGGCTTCCTACAATGAGCAGTTCTTC.

The chain joins TRBV6-2 or TRBV6-3 to TRBJ2-1, with TRBD2 matching over 14 bases. This CDR3 contains 15 residues. Per the germline V gene, CDR1 is MNHEY and CDR2 is SVGEGT. V lost 8 bases to trimming and J lost 9 bases; unmatched junction nucleotides: 9. In DNA, the CDR3 is TGTGCCAGCGGTTCCGGGACTAGCGGGGGAGGTGAGCAGTTCTTC. Its protein product is CASGSGTSGGGEQFF.

This clonotype was seen ten or more times. The rearrangement uses TRBV7-9 and TRBJ1-4, with D tentatively TRBD1 (5 bases). Trimming stripped 8 bases from V and 7 bases from J, with 20 bases between. The germline V gene has CDR1 SEHNR and CDR2 FQNEAQ (reference sequence). The CDR3 contains 15 residues. CDR3 bases: TGTGCCAGCCGACCTAAGGGGCGTATTGGTGAAAAACTGTTTTTT. It codes for CASRPKGRIGEKLFF.

In regard to this clonotype: The junction departs from germline at one end; a sequencing error may be responsible. The chain employs TRBV6-1 and TRBJ2-3, with TRBD2 identical over 10 bases. Germline V gene data show CDR1 as MNHNS and CDR2 as SASEGT. This CDR3 is 18 amino acids long. The CDR3 loop is CASSSIAGGPGSTDTQYF. CDR3 in DNA: TGTGCCAGCAGTTCCATAGCGGGGGGCCCCGGGAGCACGGATACGCAGTATTTT.

Ten or more counts support this clonotype. The V gene is TRBV2, the J gene TRBJ2-7, with D uncertain. Germline-derived CDR1 and CDR2 are SNHLY and FYNNEI. The CDR3 runs to 14 residues. Deletions cut 4 bases from V and 2 bases from J, with 12 bases between. This CDR3 is CASSGELYPYEQYF. Here the CDR3 DNA reads TGTGCCAGCAGTGGAGAGTTATATCCCTACGAGCAGTACTTC. The whole variable domain, remainder taken from reference TRBV2 and TRBJ2-7, is EPEVTQTPSHQVTQMGQEVILRCVPISNHLYFYWYRQILGQKVEFLVSFYNNEISEKSEIFDDQFSVERPDGSNFTLKIRSTKLEDSAMYFCASSGELYPYEQYFGPGTRLTVT.

This chain joins TRBV7-9 and TRBJ1-5; 10 nucleotides match TRBD1. The ends lost 8 bases at V and 11 bases at J; junction bases unmatched: 6. Germline V gene lookup returns CDR1 SEHNR and CDR2 FQNEAQ (reference sequence). This CDR3 is built from 12 residues. CDR3 sequence (DNA): TGTGCCAGCCGGGGAGGACAGGGGGCCCAGCATTTT. It encodes CASRGGQGAQHF.

This clonotype was seen many times. The chain links TRBV2 to TRBJ1-5; D may be TRBD1 (5 bases). The CDR3 contains 17 residues. Trimming shortened V by 3 bases and J by 0 bases, and 15 bases separated the two germline ends. Germline lookup yields CDR1 SNHLY and CDR2 FYNNEI. The CDR3 nucleotides are TGTGCCAGCAGTGAGGGGCAGGGCAGCTTTAGCAATCAGCCCCAGCATTTT. This translates into CASSEGQGSFSNQPQHF.

Concerning this clonotype itself: The conserved final phenylalanine or tryptophan is absent from the CDR3, which likely points to a read error. This sequence joins TRBV10-1 and TRBJ1-6; D not certain. Germline-derived CDR1 and CDR2 are WNHNN and SYGVQD (reference sequence). The CDR3 consists of 14 residues. The DNA for the CDR3 is TGTGCCATCAGTGAGAACTCCTATAATTCACCCCTCCACCCT. It is translated as CAISENSYNSPLHP.

As to this clonotype: One end of the junction fails to match germline, which may point to a read error. The chain is built from TRBV6-6 and TRBJ2-6; 8 bases map to TRBD1. Germline V gene lookup returns CDR1 MNHNY and CDR2 SVGAGI (reference sequence). The CDR3 has 13 amino acids. DNA for the CDR3: TGTGCCAGCAGTTACGAGACAGGGGAGACTGAAGCTTTC. Protein sequence: CASSYETGETEAF.

This clonotype was detected many times. The chain is built from TRBV19 and TRBJ2-1; a weak D match, TRBD1 (5 bases). V lost 5 bases, J lost 5 bases, and 10 bases lay in between. The CDR3 is 13 amino acids. Per germline, CDR1 LNHDA and CDR2 SQIVND (reference sequence). CDR3 residues: CASSPGLNNEQFF. In nucleotides, the CDR3 is TGTGCCAGTAGTCCAGGGTTAAACAATGAGCAGTTCTTC. Variable domain in full (rest from reference TRBV19 and TRBJ2-1): DGGITQSPKYLFRKEGQNVTLSCEQNLNHDAMYWYRQDPGQGLRLIYYSQIVNDFQKGDIAEGYSVSREKKESFPLTVTSAQKNPTAFYLCASSPGLNNEQFFGPGTRLTVL.

About this clonotype: The limits of the CDR3 on the DNA are not certain, so only TCRdb's listed CDR3 is given. The chain joins TRBV10-2 to TRBJ1-3. The CDR3 sequence runs 15 residues, both termini included. Germline lookup yields CDR1 WSHSY and CDR2 SAAADI. CDR3 in amino acids: CASSVGPGSGNTIYF.

In its sample, this clonotype was seen many times. V and J are TRBV7-3 and TRBJ2-2, with D possibly matching TRBD1 (6 bases). V was trimmed by 5 bases and J by 1 base, leaving 14 bases between them. From germline, CDR1 is SGHTA and CDR2 FQGTGA. The CDR3 consists of 16 residues. The CDR3 DNA reads as TGTGCCAGCAGCCCCCTGGGACAAGAGAACACCGGGGAGCTGTTTTTT. Translated, it gives CASSPLGQENTGELFF. The full variable domain, rest sourced from reference TRBV7-3 and TRBJ2-2, is GAGVSQTPSNKVTEKGKYVELRCDPISGHTALYWYRQSLGQGPEFLIYFQGTGAADDSGLPNDRFFAVRPEGSVSTLKIQRTERGDSAVYLCASSPLGQENTGELFFGEGSRLTVL.

As to this clonotype: A much larger clonotype is one base distant, so this may be a read error. The V gene is TRBV4-1, the J gene TRBJ1-6; D is possibly TRBD1 (5 bases). The length of the CDR3 is 18 residues. Per the germline V gene, CDR1 is MGHRA and CDR2 is YSYEKL. CDR3 in amino acids: CVSSQEWPWRGDNSPLHF. The CDR3 DNA reads TGCGTCAGCAGCCAAGAATGGCCATGGAGGGGCGATAATTCACCCCTCCACTTT.

This clonotype was seen many times. V gene TRBV7-9 combines with J gene TRBJ1-5; 8 positions match TRBD1. V dropped 10 bases and J dropped 3; count of bases not matched to a gene: 11. This CDR3 has 15 amino acids. Germline lookup yields CDR1 SEHNR and CDR2 FQNEAQ (reference sequence). CDR3 coding DNA: TGTGCCATCGACTCAGGACAGGGAGACAATCAGCCCCAGCATTTT. Translated: CAIDSGQGDNQPQHF.

V gene TRBV25-1 combines with J gene TRBJ2-3, with 11 positions matching TRBD1. The CDR3 consists of 15 residues. V shed 3 bases, J shed 5 bases, and the junction held 4 bases outside the gene matches. From germline, CDR1 is MGHDK and CDR2 SYGVNS. CDR3 sequence reads: CASSERTGGLDTQYF. The CDR3 nucleotides read TGTGCCAGCAGTGAGAGGACAGGGGGCTTAGATACGCAGTATTTT.

This sequence joins TRBV3-1 and TRBJ2-2; D is unclear. Trimming removed 1 base at V and 7 bases at J, with 4 bases between. The length of the CDR3 is 12 residues. CDR1 and CDR2 from the germline V gene are LGHDT and YNNKEL (reference sequence). The CDR3 region is CASSQVNGELFF. CDR3 sequence (DNA): TGTGCCAGCAGCCAAGTTAACGGGGAGCTGTTTTTT. Combining the CDR3 with reference TRBV3-1 and TRBJ2-2 gives the whole variable domain DTAVSQTPKYLVTQMGNDKSIKCEQNLGHDTMYWYKQDSKKFLKIMFSYNNKELIINETVPNRFSPKSPDKAHLNLHINSLELGDSAVYFCASSQVNGELFFGEGSRLTVL.

A single count supports this clonotype. The genes are TRBV25-1 and TRBJ2-5, with D uncertain. Trimming took 1 base from V and 5 from J, leaving 32 bases between them. CDR3 size: 21 residues. Germline CDR1 and CDR2: MGHDK and SYGVNS. The CDR3 protein is CASSESQTLRNTEAFWETQYF. CDR3 nucleotide sequence: TGTGCCAGCAGTGAATCCCAGACTTTGAGGAACACTGAAGCTTTCTGGGAGACCCAGTACTTC.

The chain is built from TRBV6-7 and TRBJ1-2; the D gene is possibly TRBD1 (5 bases). TRBV6-7 counts as an open reading frame of uncertain function. The CDR3 runs to 13 residues. Trimming cost V 8 bases and J 1 base, with 11 bases left between them. The CDR3 protein is CASPTAINYGYTF. The DNA of the CDR3 is TGTGCCAGCCCGACAGCTATTAACTATGGCTACACCTTC.

With respect to this clonotype: A read error is possible here, since a much larger clone lies one base away. The genes are TRBV18 and TRBJ2-7; D ambiguous. Per germline, CDR1 KGHSH and CDR2 LQKENI. The CDR3 length is 14 residues. Trimming left V 3 bases short and J 6 bases short, with 15 bases between. The DNA of the CDR3 is TGTGCCAGCTCACCCCAGGATCCCTACGGCGAGCAGTACTTC. Its translation is CASSPQDPYGEQYF.

This clonotype was found a few times. The chain links TRBV5-4 to TRBJ2-3; maybe TRBD1 (5 bases). The V and J ends lost 5 bases and 0 bases respectively, with 16 bases between them. CDR3 length: 16 residues. Germline V lookup: CDR1 SGHNT, CDR2 YYREEE (reference sequence). The CDR3 region is CASRPTPGISTDTQYF. The CDR3 DNA reads TGTGCCAGCAGACCCACTCCAGGGATAAGCACAGATACGCAGTATTTT.

This chain connects TRBV3-1 to TRBJ2-1, with 9 bases fitting TRBD2. Germline V gene sequence: CDR1 LGHDT, CDR2 YNNKEL (reference sequence). J gave up 6 bases and V 2 bases, and 8 bases lay outside the gene matches. CDR3 length equals 16 residues. The CDR3 nucleotides read TGTGCCAGCAGCCAATTGGCGGGGGGGCCGGGCAATGAGCAGTTCTTC. Amino acids: CASSQLAGGPGNEQFF.

This clonotype has ten or more counts. CDR3 loop: CASSLVQRQASNQPQHF. The CDR3 DNA follows: TGTGCCAGCAGCTTAGTACAGAGACAAGCGAGCAATCAGCCCCAGCATTTT. J is TRBJ1-5 and V is TRBV7-8; D is uncertain. Germline CDR1 SGHVS, CDR2 FQNEAQ. V gave up 1 base and J gave up 1 base, with 14 bases separating them. The CDR3 is 17 amino acids.

This chain joins TRBV3-1 and TRBJ2-2; 8 positions agree with TRBD1. CDR3 length: 17 amino acids. Trimming removed 6 bases from V and 3 bases from J; junction bases left unmatched: 12. Germline V gene sequence: CDR1 LGHDT, CDR2 YNNKEL (reference sequence). DNA of the CDR3: TGTGCCAGCAGAAAAAAGCCGGGACAGGAGTACACCGGGGAGCTGTTTTTT. Translation: CASRKKPGQEYTGELFF.